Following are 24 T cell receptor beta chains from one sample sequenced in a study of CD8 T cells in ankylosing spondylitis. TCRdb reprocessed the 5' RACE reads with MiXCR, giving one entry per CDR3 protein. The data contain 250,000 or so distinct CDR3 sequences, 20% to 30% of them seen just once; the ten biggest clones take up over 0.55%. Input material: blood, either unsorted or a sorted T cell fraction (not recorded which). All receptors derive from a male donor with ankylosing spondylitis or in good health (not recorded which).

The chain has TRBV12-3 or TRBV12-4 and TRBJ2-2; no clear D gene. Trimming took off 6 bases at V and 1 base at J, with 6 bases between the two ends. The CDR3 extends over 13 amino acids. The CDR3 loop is CASRTGNTGELFF. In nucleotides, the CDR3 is TGTGCCAGCAGGACGGGGAACACCGGGGAGCTGTTTTTT.

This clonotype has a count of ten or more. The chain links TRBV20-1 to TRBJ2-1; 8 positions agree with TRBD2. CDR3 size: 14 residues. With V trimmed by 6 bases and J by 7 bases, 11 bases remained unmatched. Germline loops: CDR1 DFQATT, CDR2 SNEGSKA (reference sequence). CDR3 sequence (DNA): TGCAGTGCCCCTCCTCTGCGGGGGGCAAATGAGCAGTTCTTC. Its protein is CSAPPLRGANEQFF.

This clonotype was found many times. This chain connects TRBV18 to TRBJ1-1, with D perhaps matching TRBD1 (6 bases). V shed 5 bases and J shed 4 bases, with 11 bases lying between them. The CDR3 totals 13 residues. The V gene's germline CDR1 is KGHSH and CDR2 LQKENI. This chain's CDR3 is CASSDSGATEAFF. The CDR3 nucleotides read TGTGCCAGCTCAGATTCGGGGGCCACTGAAGCTTTCTTT.

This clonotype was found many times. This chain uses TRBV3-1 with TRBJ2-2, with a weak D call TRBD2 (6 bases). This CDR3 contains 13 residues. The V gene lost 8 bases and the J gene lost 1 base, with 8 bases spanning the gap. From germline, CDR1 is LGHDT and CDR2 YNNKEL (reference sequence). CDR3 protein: CASGDWNTGELFF. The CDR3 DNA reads TGTGCCAGCGGGGACTGGAACACCGGGGAGCTGTTTTTT.

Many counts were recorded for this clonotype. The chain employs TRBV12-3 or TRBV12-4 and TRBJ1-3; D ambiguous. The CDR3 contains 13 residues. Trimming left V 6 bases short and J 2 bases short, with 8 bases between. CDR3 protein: CASSGETGNTIYF. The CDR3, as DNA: TGTGCCAGCAGCGGGGAAACTGGAAACACCATATATTTT.

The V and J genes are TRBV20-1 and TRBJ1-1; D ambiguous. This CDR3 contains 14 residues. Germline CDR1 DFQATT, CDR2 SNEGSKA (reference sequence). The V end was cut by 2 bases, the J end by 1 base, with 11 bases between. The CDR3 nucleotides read TGCAGTGCTAGAATGTGTCAACGGAACACTGAAGCTTTCTTT. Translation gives CSARMCQRNTEAFF.

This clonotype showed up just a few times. The CDR3 here is CASSERGGKNSPLHF. The CDR3 nucleotides read TGTGCCAGCAGTGAACGGGGTGGGAAGAATTCACCCCTCCACTTT. J is TRBJ1-6 and V is TRBV6-1; no firm D call. The V gene lost 2 bases and the J gene lost 7 bases, with 12 bases spanning the gap. From germline, CDR1 is MNHNS and CDR2 SASEGT. CDR3 length equals 15 residues.

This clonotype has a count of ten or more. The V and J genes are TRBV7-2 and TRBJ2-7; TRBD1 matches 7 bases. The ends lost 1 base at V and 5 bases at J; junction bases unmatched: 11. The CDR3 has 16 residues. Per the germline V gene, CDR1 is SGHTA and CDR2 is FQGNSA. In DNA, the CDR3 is TGTGCCAGCAGCTTAGGGGGGACGACAGGGATCCACGAGCAGTACTTC. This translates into CASSLGGTTGIHEQYF.

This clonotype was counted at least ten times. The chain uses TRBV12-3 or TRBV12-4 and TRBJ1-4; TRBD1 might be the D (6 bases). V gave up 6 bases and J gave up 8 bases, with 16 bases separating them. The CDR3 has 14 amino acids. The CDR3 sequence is CASSPQAGHEKLFF. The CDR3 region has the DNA TGTGCCAGCAGCCCCCAGGCGGGACACGAAAAACTGTTTTTT.

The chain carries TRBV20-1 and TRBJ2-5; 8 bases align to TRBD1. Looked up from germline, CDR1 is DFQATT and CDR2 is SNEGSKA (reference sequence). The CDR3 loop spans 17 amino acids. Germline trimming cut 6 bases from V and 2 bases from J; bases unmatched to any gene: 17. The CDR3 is CSATGATGAMAQETQYF. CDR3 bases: TGCAGTGCCACCGGGGCGACAGGGGCCATGGCTCAAGAGACCCAGTACTTC.

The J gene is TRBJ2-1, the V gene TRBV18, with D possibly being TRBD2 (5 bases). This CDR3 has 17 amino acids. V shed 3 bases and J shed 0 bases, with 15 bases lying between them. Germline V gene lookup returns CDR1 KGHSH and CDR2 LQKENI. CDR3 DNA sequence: TGTGCCAGCTCACCCTGGGGTGGTACTAGCTCCTACAATGAGCAGTTCTTC. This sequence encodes CASSPWGGTSSYNEQFF.

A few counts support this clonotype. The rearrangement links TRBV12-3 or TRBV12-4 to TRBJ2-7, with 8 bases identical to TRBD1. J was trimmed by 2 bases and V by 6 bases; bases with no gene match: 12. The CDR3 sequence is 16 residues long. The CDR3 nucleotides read TGTGCCAGCAGCCCTACCCGGACAGGGCTAACCTACGAGCAGTACTTC. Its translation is CASSPTRTGLTYEQYF.

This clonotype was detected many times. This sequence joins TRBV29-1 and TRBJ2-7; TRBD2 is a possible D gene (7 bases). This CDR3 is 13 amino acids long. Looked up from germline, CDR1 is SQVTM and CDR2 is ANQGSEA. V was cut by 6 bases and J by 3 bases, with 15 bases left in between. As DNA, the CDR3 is TGCAGCGTACGGAAAGGGGGGGACTACGAGCAGTACTTC. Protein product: CSVRKGGDYEQYF.

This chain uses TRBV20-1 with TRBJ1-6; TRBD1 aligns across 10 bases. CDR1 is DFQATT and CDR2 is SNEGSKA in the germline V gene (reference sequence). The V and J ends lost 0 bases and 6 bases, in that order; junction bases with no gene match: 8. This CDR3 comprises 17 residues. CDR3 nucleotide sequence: TGCAGTGCTAGAGATCCGAGACAGGGGGCAGGTAATTCACCCCTCCACTTT. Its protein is CSARDPRQGAGNSPLHF.

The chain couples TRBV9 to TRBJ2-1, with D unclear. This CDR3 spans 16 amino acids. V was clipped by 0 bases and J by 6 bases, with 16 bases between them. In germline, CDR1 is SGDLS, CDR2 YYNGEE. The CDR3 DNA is TGTGCCAGCAGCGTAGGGGCGCCCCTGGGTGTCAATGAGCAGTTCTTC. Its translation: CASSVGAPLGVNEQFF.

This chain's CDR3 is CASSSQGANTEAFF. As DNA, the CDR3 is TGTGCCAGCAGTTCCCAGGGGGCGAACACTGAAGCTTTCTTT. The V and J genes are TRBV6-5 and TRBJ1-1; 8 bases map to TRBD1. The germline V gene has CDR1 MNHEY and CDR2 SVGAGI. Trimming took 4 bases from V and 1 from J; bases not matched to a gene: 2. The CDR3 contains 14 residues.

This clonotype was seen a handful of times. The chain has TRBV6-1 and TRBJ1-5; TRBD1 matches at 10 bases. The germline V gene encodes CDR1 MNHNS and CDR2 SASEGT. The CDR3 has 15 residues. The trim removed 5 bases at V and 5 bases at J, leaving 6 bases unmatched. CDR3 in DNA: TGTGCCAGCAGTACCCGGGACAGGGGCGATCAGCCCCAGCATTTT. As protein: CASSTRDRGDQPQHF.

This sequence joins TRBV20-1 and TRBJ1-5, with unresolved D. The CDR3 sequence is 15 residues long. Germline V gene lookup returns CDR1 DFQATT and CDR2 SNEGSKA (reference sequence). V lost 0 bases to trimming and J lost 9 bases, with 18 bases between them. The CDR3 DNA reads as TGCAGTGCTAGAGATATGAGACATAGCAATGCGCCCCAGCATTTT. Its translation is CSARDMRHSNAPQHF.

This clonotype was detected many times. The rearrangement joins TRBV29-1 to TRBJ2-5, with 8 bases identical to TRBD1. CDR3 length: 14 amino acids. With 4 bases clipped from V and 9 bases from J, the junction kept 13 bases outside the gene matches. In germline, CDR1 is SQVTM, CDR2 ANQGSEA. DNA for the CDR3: TGCAGCGTTGCTCGACAGGGGCCTTTTTTGGCCCAGTACTTC. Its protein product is CSVARQGPFLAQYF. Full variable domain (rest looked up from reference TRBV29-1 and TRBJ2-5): SAVISQKPSRDICQRGTSLTIQCQVDSQVTMMFWYRQQPGQSLTLIATANQGSEATYESGFVIDKFPISRPNLTFSTLTVSNMSPEDSSIYLCSVARQGPFLAQYFGPGTRLLVL.

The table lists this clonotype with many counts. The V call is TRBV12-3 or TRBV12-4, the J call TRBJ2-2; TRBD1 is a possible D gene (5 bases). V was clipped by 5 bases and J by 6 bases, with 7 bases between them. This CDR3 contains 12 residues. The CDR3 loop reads CASSTQAGELFF. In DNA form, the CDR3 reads TGTGCCAGCAGTACACAGGCCGGGGAGCTGTTTTTT.

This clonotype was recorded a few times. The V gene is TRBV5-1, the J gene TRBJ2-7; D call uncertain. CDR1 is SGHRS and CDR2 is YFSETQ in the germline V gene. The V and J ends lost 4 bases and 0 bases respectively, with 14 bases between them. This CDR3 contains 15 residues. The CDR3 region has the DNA TGCGCCAGCAGCACGGACGGGCAAAGCTCCTACGAGCAGTACTTC. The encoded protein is CASSTDGQSSYEQYF.

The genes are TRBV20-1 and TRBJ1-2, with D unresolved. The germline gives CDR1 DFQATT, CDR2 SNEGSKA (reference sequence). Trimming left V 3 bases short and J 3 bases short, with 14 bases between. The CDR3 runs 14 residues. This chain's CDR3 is CSASFQAPYYGYTF. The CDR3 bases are TGCAGTGCTAGCTTTCAGGCACCTTACTATGGCTACACCTTC.

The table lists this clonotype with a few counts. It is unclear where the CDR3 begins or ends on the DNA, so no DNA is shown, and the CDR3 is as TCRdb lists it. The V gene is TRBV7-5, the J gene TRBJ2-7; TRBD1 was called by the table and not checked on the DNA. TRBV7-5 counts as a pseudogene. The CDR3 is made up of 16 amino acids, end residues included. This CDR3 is CISVSESTGGTYEQYF.

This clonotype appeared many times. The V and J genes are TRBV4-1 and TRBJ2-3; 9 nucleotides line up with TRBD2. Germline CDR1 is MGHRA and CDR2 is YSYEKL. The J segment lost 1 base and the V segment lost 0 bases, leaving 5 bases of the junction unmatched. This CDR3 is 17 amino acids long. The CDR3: CASSQEVASGGTDTQYF. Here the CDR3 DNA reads TGCGCCAGCAGCCAAGAAGTGGCTAGCGGGGGCACAGATACGCAGTATTTT.